Each of the 32 T cell receptor beta chains below was sequenced from the same sample in a study of CXCR3-negative and CXCR3-positive naive CD8 T cells (dated by TCRdb to the late 2010s). The investigation overall reported the following: TRB CDR3s from CXCR3-positive naive cells showed higher hydrophobicity (lower Kidera factor 4), lower energy, and higher strength and volume indices than CXCR3-negative naive cells.

Their cognate antigens are unknown. The listed sequencing device is NextSeq 550. The Human TCR Profiling Kit (MiLaboratory) was used to make UMI-labeled 5' RACE TRB cDNA libraries. TCRdb reprocessed the reads into one record per CDR3 protein sequence, lacking DNA. In this sample's table one finds some 150,000 distinct CDR3 sequences. The ten largest clones take up under 0.35% of the sample. Input material: naive CXCR3+ CD8+ T cells from blood. Per the publication, the cell subset or site label means: CD45RO-CCR7+CD27+CD95- naive CD8+ T cells expressing CXCR3 (TNR3+). These receptors were taken from a human donor in good health. Some clones in this sample may be carry-over from other donors' samples.

The chain carries TRBV5-1 and TRBJ2-1. The CDR3 sequence is 16 residues long. Germline V gene data show CDR1 as SGHRS and CDR2 as YFSETQ. CDR3 sequence: CASSLAGWIPYNEQFF. Variable domain in full (rest from reference TRBV5-1 and TRBJ2-1): KAGVTQTPRYLIKTRGQQVTLSCSPISGHRSVSWYQQTPGQGLQFLFEYFSETQRNKGNFPGRFSGRQFSNSRSEMNVSTLELGDSALYLCASSLAGWIPYNEQFFGPGTRLTVL.

This chain uses TRBV29-1 with TRBJ2-3; TCRdb reports TRBD1, a call that lacks DNA to check it against. The CDR3 totals 17 residues. CDR1 is SQVTM and CDR2 is ANQGSEA in the germline V gene. The CDR3 loop is CSVEDLGDGALTDTQYF.

The chain uses TRBV13 and TRBJ1-1; TCRdb lists TRBD1, though no DNA is available to test this call. CDR1 is PRHDT, CDR2 FYEKMQ, per germline (reference sequence). The CDR3 sequence is 14 residues long. CDR3 amino acids: CASSSQRGYTEAFF.

The chain carries TRBV6-2 or TRBV6-3 and TRBJ2-3. In germline, CDR1 is MNHEY, CDR2 SVGEGT. The CDR3 runs to 11 residues. The CDR3 reads CASSLGDKQYF.

The CDR3 loop reads CASSLVVEGYGYTF. The chain couples TRBV7-9 to TRBJ1-2. CDR3 length: 14 residues. CDR1 and CDR2 (germline): SEHNR, FQNEAQ (reference sequence).

V and J are TRBV5-4 and TRBJ2-1; TCRdb outputs TRBD1, but without DNA this stays unchecked. The germline CDR1 and CDR2 sequences are SGHNT and YYREEE (reference sequence). The CDR3 contains 16 residues. CDR3 sequence reads: CASSREGQGLSNEQFF.

The chain employs TRBV5-1 and TRBJ2-3; there is no DNA to check the TCRdb D call of TRBD2. Germline-derived CDR1 and CDR2 are SGHRS and YFSETQ. The CDR3 totals 17 residues. The chain's CDR3 is CASSGGLAGVGSDTQYF.

The chain joins TRBV4-1 to TRBJ2-1; with no DNA, the TCRdb D assignment of TRBD2 cannot be verified. The CDR3 contains 14 residues. In germline, CDR1 is MGHRA, CDR2 YSYEKL. CDR3 protein: CASTPLAGGNEQFF.

The chain recombines TRBV7-8 with TRBJ2-3; TCRdb outputs TRBD2, but without DNA this stays unchecked. The CDR3 is 14 residues long. Germline-derived CDR1 and CDR2 are SGHVS and FQNEAQ. CDR3 protein: CASRTPPATDTQYF.

The V and J genes are TRBV29-1 and TRBJ1-2. The length of the CDR3 is 13 residues. Germline V gene lookup returns CDR1 SQVTM and CDR2 ANQGSEA. The CDR3 loop is CSVVLEGNYGYTF.

The J gene is TRBJ1-1, the V gene TRBV27; no DNA is available, so the TRBD1 call from TCRdb remains unchecked. Germline V gene lookup returns CDR1 MNHEY and CDR2 SMNVEV (reference sequence). The CDR3 runs to 15 residues. CDR3 residues: CASSFGTDMNTEAFF.

V is TRBV27 and J is TRBJ2-7; with no DNA, the TCRdb D assignment of TRBD1 cannot be verified. CDR1 is MNHEY, CDR2 SMNVEV, per germline (reference sequence). The CDR3 is made up of 15 amino acids. This CDR3 is CASSLKGAGPYEQYF.

This chain uses TRBV20-1 with TRBJ1-2; TCRdb designates TRBD1, a call that cannot be tested without DNA. The CDR3 is made up of 15 amino acids. Germline V lookup: CDR1 DFQATT, CDR2 SNEGSKA (reference sequence). The CDR3 spells CSAAPSGDRRYGYTF.

The CDR3 region is CASGLVPGNTDTQYF. The V call is TRBV12-5, the J call TRBJ2-3. The CDR3 runs to 15 residues. CDR1 LGHNT and CDR2 FRNRAP come from the germline V gene.

The chain is built from TRBV10-3 and TRBJ1-1. CDR3 size: 14 residues. Germline assignment: CDR1 ENHRY and CDR2 SYGVKD. CDR3 protein: CAISDAGLNTEAFF.

CDR3 in amino acids: CSVEEGAGDTQYF. The J gene is TRBJ2-3, the V gene TRBV29-1; checking the TCRdb D call of TRBD1 is not possible without DNA. The germline V gene has CDR1 SQVTM and CDR2 ANQGSEA. The CDR3 spans 13 residues.

This chain uses TRBV6-5 with TRBJ2-7; TCRdb designates TRBD1, a call that cannot be tested without DNA. The CDR3 totals 12 residues. Germline loops: CDR1 MNHEY, CDR2 SVGAGI. The CDR3 protein is CASSGDGYEQYF.

The chain uses TRBV6-4 and TRBJ2-2; TCRdb lists TRBD1, though no DNA is available to test this call. The CDR3 runs 14 residues. Germline CDR1 and CDR2: MRHNA and SNTAGT. The CDR3 protein is CASSSQGQTGELFF.

This chain links TRBV5-5 with TRBJ1-6; no DNA is available, so the TRBD1 call from TCRdb remains unchecked. The CDR3 is 15 residues long. Germline V gives CDR1 SGHKS, CDR2 YYEKEE (reference sequence). The CDR3 here is CASSLTGGQGSPLHF.

The chain combines TRBV5-6 with TRBJ2-1; TCRdb's D call, TRBD2, is unchecked because there is no DNA. Germline loops: CDR1 SGHDT, CDR2 YYEEEE. The CDR3 is 19 residues long. The CDR3 is CASSLGLVGGAGLYNEQFF.

The V gene is TRBV11-1, the J gene TRBJ2-7. This CDR3 is 15 amino acids long. The germline V gene has CDR1 SGHAT and CDR2 FQDESV (reference sequence). This CDR3 reads CASSSLERELHEQYF.

This chain links TRBV5-6 with TRBJ1-1; TCRdb's D call, TRBD1, is unchecked because there is no DNA. The CDR3 runs to 12 residues. CDR1 SGHDT and CDR2 YYEEEE come from the germline V gene. CDR3 in amino acids: CASGQRNTEAFF. Variable domain in full (rest from reference TRBV5-6 and TRBJ1-1): DAGVTQSPTHLIKTRGQQVTLRCSPKSGHDTVSWYQQALGQGPQFIFQYYEEEERQRGNFPDRFSGHQFPNYSSELNVNALLLGDSALYLCASGQRNTEAFFGQGTRLTVV.

This rearrangement joins TRBV14 to TRBJ2-5; TCRdb gives TRBD2 as the D gene, but with no DNA this cannot be confirmed. Germline CDR1 SGHDN, CDR2 FVKESK. This CDR3 has 18 amino acids. The chain's CDR3 is CASSHSLADRLFQETQYF.

The chain couples TRBV4-3 to TRBJ2-3; TCRdb returns TRBD1, unconfirmable since there is no DNA. This CDR3 is 18 amino acids long. Germline assignment: CDR1 LGHNA and CDR2 YSLEER. CDR3 residues: CASSQALPGPIPEGTQYF.

The rearrangement uses TRBV6-2 or TRBV6-3 and TRBJ2-7; as DNA is missing, the TRBD2 call by TCRdb cannot be tested. CDR3 length: 15 residues. Germline-derived CDR1 and CDR2 are MNHEY and SVGEGT. The CDR3 sequence: CASSYGEDSSYEQYF.

The CDR3 loop is CANSPASSYNEQFF. V and J are TRBV7-9 and TRBJ2-1; without DNA, the TCRdb call of TRBD1 cannot be checked. Germline V lookup: CDR1 SEHNR, CDR2 FQNEAQ (reference sequence). CDR3 size: 14 residues.

The genes are TRBV13 and TRBJ2-7. CDR3 size: 15 residues. Germline V gives CDR1 PRHDT, CDR2 FYEKMQ (reference sequence). The CDR3 protein is CASSIQMATLYEQYF.

CDR3 protein: CASSPLGQLLYEQYF. This chain links TRBV9 with TRBJ2-7; the D call of TRBD1 rests on TCRdb alone, since no DNA is present to check it. Per germline, CDR1 SGDLS and CDR2 YYNGEE. This CDR3 contains 15 residues.

The chain employs TRBV6-2 or TRBV6-3 and TRBJ1-1; TCRdb's assignment of TRBD1 cannot be checked, as there is no DNA. There are 14 residues in the CDR3. The germline gives CDR1 MNHEY, CDR2 SVGEGT. The CDR3 region is CASSLSGVNTEAFF.

This CDR3 is CASCLDRTTYEQYF. The chain links TRBV7-2 to TRBJ2-7; checking the TCRdb D call of TRBD1 is not possible without DNA. Germline V lookup: CDR1 SGHTA, CDR2 FQGNSA. This CDR3 has 14 amino acids.

CDR3 sequence: CASSADISYEQYF. The chain recombines TRBV9 with TRBJ2-7; TCRdb designates TRBD1, a call that cannot be tested without DNA. The CDR3 is 13 amino acids. Per the germline V gene, CDR1 is SGDLS and CDR2 is YYNGEE.

The chain recombines TRBV9 with TRBJ1-2; the TCRdb call, TRBD1, lacks DNA for checking. CDR1 is SGDLS, CDR2 YYNGEE, per germline. CDR3 length: 14 amino acids. The CDR3 region is CASTLGTGGFGYTF.